The 5 T cell receptor beta chains reported below all come from one sample, sequenced in a study of shared clonotypes between healthy human individuals. The protocol was immunoSEQ multiplex PCR, while the TCRdb copy is restricted to in-frame clones and leaves out a portion. The sample shows 2 million to 2.5 million clones, about 92% of them seen only once. Sequencing was carried out using naive CD4+ T cells from PBMCs. Subset noted: CD45RA+ positively selected. These receptors all stem from a man in his late teens or twenties in good health. Some clones in this sample may be carry-over from other donors' samples.

CDR3 sequence reads: CASSQDGGSPYEQYF. For the CDR3, the DNA is TGTGCCAGCAGCCAAGATGGGGGCAGCCCCTACGAGCAGTACTTC. The gene calls are TRBV4-2 and TRBJ2-7, with D perhaps TRBD1 (6 bases). This CDR3 has 15 amino acids. V was trimmed by 0 bases and J by 2 bases, leaving 11 bases between them. Germline V gene data show CDR1 as LGHNA and CDR2 as YNFKEQ.

This clone was seen a single time. The chain carries TRBV6-5 and TRBJ2-7; tentatively, D is TRBD1 (5 bases). V lost 0 bases to trimming and J lost 6 bases, with 12 bases between them. In germline, CDR1 is MNHEY, CDR2 SVGAGI. The CDR3 spans 14 residues. CDR3 nucleotide sequence: TGTGCCAGCAGTTACTCAGCCAGGGTGGGCGAGCAGTACTTC. As protein: CASSYSARVGEQYF.

The V gene is TRBV5-1, the J gene TRBJ1-4; TRBD1 agrees at 9 bases. The CDR3 has 14 residues. Germline CDR1 and CDR2: SGHRS and YFSETQ. V dropped 4 bases and J dropped 7; count of bases not matched to a gene: 5. The CDR3 loop reads CASSQDRGSEKLFF. The CDR3 bases are TGCGCCAGCAGCCAGGACAGGGGTTCTGAAAAACTGTTTTTT.

Concerning this clone itself: Relative to the germline gene, one junction end is altered; a read error may explain this. The chain couples TRBV23-1 to TRBJ1-2, with 8 bases fitting TRBD1. TRBV23-1 is noted as an ORF with a role that remains uncertain. The CDR3 sequence is 11 residues long. Here the CDR3 reads CARRGLYGYTF. CDR3 DNA: TGCGCCCGCAGGGGGCTCTATGGCTACACCTTC.

This clone was picked up one time. The chain carries TRBV9 and TRBJ2-6; D ambiguous. CDR3 length: 12 amino acids. Deletions cut 4 bases from V and 4 bases from J, with 3 bases between. Germline assignment: CDR1 SGDLS and CDR2 YYNGEE. CDR3 residues: CASSQGANVLTF. Here the CDR3 DNA reads TGTGCCAGCAGCCAAGGGGCCAACGTCCTGACTTTC.